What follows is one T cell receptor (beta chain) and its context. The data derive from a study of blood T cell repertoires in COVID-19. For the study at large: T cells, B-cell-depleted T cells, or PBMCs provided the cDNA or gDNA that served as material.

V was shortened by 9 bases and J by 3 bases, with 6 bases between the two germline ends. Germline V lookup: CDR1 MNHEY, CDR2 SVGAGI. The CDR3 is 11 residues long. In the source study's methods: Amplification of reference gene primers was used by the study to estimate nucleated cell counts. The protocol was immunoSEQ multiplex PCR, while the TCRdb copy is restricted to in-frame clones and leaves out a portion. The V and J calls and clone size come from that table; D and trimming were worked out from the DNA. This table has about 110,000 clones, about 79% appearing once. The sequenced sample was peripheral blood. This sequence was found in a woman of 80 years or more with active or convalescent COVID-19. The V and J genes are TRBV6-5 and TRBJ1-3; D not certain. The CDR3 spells CASRHGNTIYF. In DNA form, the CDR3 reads TGTGCCAGTCGACATGGAAACACCATATATTTT.